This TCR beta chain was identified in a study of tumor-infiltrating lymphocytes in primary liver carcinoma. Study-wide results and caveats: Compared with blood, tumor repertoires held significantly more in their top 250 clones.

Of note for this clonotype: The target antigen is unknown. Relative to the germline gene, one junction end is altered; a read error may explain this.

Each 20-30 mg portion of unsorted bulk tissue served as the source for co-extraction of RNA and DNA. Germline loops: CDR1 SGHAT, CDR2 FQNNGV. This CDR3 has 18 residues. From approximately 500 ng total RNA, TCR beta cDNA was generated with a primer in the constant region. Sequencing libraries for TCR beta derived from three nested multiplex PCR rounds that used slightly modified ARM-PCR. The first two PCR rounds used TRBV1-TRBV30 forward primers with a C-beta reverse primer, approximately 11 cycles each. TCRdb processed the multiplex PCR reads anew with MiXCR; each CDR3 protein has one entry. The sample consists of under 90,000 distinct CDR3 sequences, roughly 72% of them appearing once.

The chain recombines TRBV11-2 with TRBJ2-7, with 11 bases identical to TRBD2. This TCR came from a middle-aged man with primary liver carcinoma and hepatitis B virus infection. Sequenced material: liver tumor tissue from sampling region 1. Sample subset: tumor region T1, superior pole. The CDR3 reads CANSLSVRLAGRGYEQYF. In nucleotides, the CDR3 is TGTGCCAACAGCTTATCCGTTAGACTAGCGGGACGGGGGTACGAGCAGTACTTC.